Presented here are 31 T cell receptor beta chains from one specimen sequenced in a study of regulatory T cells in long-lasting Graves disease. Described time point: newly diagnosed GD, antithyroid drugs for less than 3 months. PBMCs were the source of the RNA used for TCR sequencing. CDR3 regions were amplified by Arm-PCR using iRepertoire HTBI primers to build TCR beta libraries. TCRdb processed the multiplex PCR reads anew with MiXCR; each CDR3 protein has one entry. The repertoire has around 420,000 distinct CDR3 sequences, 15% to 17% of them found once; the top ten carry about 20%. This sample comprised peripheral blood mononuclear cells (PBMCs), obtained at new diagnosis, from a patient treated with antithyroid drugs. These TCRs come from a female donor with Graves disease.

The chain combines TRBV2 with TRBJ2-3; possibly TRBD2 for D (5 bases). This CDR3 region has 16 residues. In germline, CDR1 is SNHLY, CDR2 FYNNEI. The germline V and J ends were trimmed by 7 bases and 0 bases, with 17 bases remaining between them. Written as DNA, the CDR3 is TGTGCCAGCAAGGATAGACGGGGATCTAGCACAGATACGCAGTATTTT. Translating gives CASKDRRGSSTDTQYF. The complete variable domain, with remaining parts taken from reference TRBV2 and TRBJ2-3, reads EPEVTQTPSHQVTQMGQEVILRCVPISNHLYFYWYRQILGQKVEFLVSFYNNEISEKSEIFDDQFSVERPDGSNFTLKIRSTKLEDSAMYFCASKDRRGSSTDTQYFGPGTRLTVL.

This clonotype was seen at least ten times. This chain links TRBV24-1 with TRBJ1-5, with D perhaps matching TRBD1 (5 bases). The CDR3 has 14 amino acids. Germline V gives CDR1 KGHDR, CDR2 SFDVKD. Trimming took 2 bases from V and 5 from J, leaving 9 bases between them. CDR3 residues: CATSDSSRDQPQHF. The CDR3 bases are TGTGCCACCAGTGATTCGTCCAGGGATCAGCCCCAGCATTTT.

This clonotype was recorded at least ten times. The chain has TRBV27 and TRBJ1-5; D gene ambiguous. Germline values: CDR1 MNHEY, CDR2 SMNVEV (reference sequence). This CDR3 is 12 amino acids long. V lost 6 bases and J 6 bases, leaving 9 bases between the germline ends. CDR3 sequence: CASSLGGQPQHF. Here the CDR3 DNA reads TGTGCCAGCAGCTTAGGAGGTCAGCCCCAGCATTTT.

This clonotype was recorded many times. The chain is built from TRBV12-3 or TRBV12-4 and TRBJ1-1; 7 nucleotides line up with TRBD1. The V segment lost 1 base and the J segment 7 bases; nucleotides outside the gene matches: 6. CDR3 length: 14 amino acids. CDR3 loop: CASSLGRGLSEAFF. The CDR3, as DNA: TGTGCCAGCAGTTTAGGGAGGGGGCTCAGTGAAGCTTTCTTT.

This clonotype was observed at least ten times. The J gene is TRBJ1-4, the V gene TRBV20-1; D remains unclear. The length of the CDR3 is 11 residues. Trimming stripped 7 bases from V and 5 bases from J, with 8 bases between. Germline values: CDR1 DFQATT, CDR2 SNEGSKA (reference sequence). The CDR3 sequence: CSGTSNEKLFF. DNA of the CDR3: TGCAGTGGTACATCGAATGAAAAACTGTTTTTT.

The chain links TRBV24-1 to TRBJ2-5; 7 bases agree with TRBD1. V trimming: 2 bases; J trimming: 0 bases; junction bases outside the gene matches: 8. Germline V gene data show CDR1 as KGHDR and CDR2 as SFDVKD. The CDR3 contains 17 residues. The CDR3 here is CATSDSGTAIYQETQYF. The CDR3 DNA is TGTGCCACCAGTGATTCGGGGACAGCTATTTACCAAGAGACCCAGTACTTC.

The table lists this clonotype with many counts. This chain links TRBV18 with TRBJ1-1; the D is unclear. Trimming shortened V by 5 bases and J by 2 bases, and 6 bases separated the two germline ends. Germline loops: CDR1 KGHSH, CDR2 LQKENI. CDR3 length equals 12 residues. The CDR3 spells CASSEFNTEAFF. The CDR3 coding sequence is TGTGCCAGCTCAGAATTCAACACTGAAGCTTTCTTT.

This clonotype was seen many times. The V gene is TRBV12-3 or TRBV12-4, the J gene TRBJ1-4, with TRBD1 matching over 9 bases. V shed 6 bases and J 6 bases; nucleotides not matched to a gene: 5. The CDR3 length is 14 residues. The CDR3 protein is CASSLWDRDEKLFF. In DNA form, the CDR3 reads TGTGCCAGCAGCTTATGGGACAGGGATGAAAAACTGTTTTTT.

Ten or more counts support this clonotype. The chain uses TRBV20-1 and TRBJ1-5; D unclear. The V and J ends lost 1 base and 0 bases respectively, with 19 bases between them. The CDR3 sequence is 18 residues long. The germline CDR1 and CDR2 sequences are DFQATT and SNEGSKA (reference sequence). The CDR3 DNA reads TGCAGTGCTAGAGTACACCCCCCCCTCCTGTATAGCAATCAGCCCCAGCATTTT. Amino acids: CSARVHPPLLYSNQPQHF.

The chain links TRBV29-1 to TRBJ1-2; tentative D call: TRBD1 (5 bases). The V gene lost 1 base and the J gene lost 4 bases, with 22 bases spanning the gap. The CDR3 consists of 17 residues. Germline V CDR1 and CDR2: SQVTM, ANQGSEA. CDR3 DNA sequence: TGCAGCGTTGAAGTGATCTTGGGCGCCCGGGGGGGCTATGGCTACACCTTC. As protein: CSVEVILGARGGYGYTF.

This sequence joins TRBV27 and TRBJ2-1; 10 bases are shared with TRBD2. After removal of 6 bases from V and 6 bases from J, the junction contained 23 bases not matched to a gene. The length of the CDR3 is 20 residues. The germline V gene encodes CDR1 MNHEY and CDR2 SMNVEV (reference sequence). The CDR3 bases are TGTGCCAGCAGCTCCCTCGGTAGCGGGAGGATAACAACGCTCTTCAATGAGCAGTTCTTC. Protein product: CASSSLGSGRITTLFNEQFF.

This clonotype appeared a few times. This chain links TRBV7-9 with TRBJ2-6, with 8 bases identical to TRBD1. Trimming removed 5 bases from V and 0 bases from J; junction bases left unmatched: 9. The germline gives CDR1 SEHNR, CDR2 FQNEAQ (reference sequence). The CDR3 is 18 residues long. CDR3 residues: CASSPPDRETSGANVLTF. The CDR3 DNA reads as TGTGCCAGCAGCCCACCGGACAGGGAAACCTCTGGGGCCAACGTCCTGACTTTC.

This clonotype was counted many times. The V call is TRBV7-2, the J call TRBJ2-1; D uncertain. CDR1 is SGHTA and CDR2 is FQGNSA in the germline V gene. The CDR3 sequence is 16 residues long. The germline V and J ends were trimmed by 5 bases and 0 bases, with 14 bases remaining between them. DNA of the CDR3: TGTGCCAGCAGCCCCTCAGTACGCCTCTCCTACAATGAGCAGTTCTTC. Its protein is CASSPSVRLSYNEQFF.

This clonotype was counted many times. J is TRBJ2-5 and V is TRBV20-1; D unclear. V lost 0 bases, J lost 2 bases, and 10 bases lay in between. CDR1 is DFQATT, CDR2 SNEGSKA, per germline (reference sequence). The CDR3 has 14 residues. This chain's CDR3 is CSARDRRRQETQYF. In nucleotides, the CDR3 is TGCAGTGCTAGAGACAGGCGGCGGCAAGAGACCCAGTACTTC.

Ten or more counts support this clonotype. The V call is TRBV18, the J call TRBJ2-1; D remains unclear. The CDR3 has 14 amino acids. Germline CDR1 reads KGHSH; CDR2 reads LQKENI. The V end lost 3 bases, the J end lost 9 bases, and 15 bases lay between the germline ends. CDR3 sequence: CASSPFLSGGEQFF. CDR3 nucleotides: TGTGCCAGCTCACCCTTCCTCTCTGGTGGTGAGCAGTTCTTC. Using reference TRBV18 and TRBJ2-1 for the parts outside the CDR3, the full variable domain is NAGVMQNPRHLVRRRGQEARLRCSPMKGHSHVYWYRQLPEEGLKFMVYLQKENIIDESGMPKERFSAEFPKEGPSILRIQQVVRGDSAAYFCASSPFLSGGEQFFGPGTRLTVL.

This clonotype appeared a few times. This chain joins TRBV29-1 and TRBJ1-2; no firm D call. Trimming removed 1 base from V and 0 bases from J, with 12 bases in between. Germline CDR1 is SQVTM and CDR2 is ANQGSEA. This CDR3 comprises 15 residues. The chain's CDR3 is CSVEGEPTANYGYTF. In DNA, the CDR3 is TGCAGCGTTGAAGGGGAACCTACGGCTAACTATGGCTACACCTTC.

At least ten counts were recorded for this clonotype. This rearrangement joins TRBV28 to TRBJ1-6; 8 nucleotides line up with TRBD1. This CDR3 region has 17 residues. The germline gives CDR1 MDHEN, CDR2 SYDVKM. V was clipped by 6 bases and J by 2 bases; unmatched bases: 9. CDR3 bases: TGTGCCAGCAGACCGGCCAGGGGGCGCGCCTATAATTCACCCCTCCACTTT. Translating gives CASRPARGRAYNSPLHF.

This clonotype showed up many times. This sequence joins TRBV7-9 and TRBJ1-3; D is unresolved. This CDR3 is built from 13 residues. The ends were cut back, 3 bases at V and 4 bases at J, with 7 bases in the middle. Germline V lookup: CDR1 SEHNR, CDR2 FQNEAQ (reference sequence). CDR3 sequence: CASSFVQGNTIYF. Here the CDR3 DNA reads TGTGCCAGCAGCTTTGTACAAGGAAACACCATATATTTT.

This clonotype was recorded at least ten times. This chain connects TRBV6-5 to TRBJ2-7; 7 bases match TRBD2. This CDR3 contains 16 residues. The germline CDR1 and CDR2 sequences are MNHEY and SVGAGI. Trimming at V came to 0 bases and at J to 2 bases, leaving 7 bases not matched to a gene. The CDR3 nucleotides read TGTGCCAGCAGTTACTCATCGGGGGACTACACCTACGAGCAGTACTTC. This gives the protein CASSYSSGDYTYEQYF.

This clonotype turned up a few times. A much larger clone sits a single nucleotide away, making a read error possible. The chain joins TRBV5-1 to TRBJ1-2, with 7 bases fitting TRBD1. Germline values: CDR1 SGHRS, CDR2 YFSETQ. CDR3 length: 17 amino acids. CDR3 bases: TGCGCCAGCAGCACTCGATTACAGGGGTTAATCAACTATGGCTGCACCTTC. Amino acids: CASSTRLQGLINYGCTF.

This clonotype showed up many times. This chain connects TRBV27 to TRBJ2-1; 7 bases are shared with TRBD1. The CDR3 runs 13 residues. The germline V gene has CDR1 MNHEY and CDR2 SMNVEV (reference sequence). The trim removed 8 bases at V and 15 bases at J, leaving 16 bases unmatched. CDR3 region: CASGAGVWDSAFF. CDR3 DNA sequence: TGTGCCAGCGGAGCCGGAGTATGGGACAGTGCGTTCTTC.

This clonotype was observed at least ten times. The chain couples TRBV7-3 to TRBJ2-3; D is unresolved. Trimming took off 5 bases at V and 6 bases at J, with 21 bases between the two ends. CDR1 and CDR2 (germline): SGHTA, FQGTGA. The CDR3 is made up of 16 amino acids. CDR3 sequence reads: CASSANTVAQSDTQYF. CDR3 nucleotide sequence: TGTGCCAGCAGCGCCAATACAGTAGCACAGTCGGATACGCAGTATTTT.

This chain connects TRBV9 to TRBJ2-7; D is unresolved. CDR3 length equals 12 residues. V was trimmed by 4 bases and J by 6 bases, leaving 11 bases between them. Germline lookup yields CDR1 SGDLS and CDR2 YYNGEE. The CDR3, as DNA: TGTGCCAGCAGCCCTTACTTCGGCGAGCAGTACTTC. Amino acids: CASSPYFGEQYF.

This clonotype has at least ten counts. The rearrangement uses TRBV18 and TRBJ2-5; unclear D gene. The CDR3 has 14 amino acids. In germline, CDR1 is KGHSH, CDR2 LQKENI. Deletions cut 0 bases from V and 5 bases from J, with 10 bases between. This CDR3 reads CASSPPSVWETQYF. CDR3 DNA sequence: TGTGCCAGCTCACCACCGTCCGTTTGGGAGACCCAGTACTTC.

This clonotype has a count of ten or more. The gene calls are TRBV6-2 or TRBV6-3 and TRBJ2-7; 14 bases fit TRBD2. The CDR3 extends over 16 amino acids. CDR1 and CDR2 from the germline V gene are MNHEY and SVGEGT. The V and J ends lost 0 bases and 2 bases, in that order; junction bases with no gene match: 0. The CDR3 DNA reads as TGTGCCAGCAGTTACTCGGGACTAGCGGGGGCCTACGAGCAGTACTTC. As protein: CASSYSGLAGAYEQYF.

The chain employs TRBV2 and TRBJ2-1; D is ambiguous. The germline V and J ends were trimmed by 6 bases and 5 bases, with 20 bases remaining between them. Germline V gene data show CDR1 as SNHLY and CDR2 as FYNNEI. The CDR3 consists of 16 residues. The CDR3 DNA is TGTGCCAGCAGCTTTGCCGATAGGAGAAAAGACAATGAGCAGTTCTTC. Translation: CASSFADRRKDNEQFF. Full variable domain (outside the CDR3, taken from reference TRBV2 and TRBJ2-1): EPEVTQTPSHQVTQMGQEVILRCVPISNHLYFYWYRQILGQKVEFLVSFYNNEISEKSEIFDDQFSVERPDGSNFTLKIRSTKLEDSAMYFCASSFADRRKDNEQFFGPGTRLTVL.

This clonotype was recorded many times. DNA for the CDR3: TGCGCCAGCAGCGGTGGGACCAATCAGCCCCAGCATTTT. It specifies CASSGGTNQPQHF. The chain recombines TRBV5-1 with TRBJ1-5; TRBD1 is a possible D gene (5 bases). This CDR3 has 13 amino acids. V was trimmed by 4 bases and J by 3 bases, leaving 8 bases between them. CDR1 SGHRS and CDR2 YFSETQ come from the germline V gene.

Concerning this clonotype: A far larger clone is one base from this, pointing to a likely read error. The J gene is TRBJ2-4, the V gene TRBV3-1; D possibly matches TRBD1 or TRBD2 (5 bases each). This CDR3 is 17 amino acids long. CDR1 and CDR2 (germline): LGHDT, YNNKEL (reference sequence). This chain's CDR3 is CASSQGLSGRSYNERFF. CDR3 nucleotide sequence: TGTGCCAGCAGCCAAGGTCTTTCGGGGCGGTCCTACAATGAGCGGTTCTTC.

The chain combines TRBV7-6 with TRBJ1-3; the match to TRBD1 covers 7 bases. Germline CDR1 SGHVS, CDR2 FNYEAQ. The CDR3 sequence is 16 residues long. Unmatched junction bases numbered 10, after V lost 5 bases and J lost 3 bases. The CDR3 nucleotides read TGTGCCAGCAGCCAAAGAGCAGGGGGACTTGGAAACACCATATATTTT. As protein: CASSQRAGGLGNTIYF.

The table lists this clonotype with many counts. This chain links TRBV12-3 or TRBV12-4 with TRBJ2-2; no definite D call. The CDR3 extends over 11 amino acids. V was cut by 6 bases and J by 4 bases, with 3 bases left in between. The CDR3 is CASRLTGELFF. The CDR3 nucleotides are TGTGCCAGCAGACTCACCGGGGAGCTGTTTTTT.

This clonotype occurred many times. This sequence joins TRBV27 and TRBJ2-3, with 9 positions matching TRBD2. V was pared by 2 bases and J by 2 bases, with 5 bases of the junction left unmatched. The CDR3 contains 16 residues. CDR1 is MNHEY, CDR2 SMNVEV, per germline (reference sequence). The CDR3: CASSLMGGGATDTQYF. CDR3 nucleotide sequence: TGTGCCAGCAGTTTAATGGGCGGGGGGGCCACAGATACGCAGTATTTT.